This section outlines one T cell receptor beta chain sequence together with its context. The CDR3 has 16 residues. V shed 5 bases, J shed 7 bases, and the junction held 7 bases outside the gene matches. Germline V CDR1 and CDR2: SGHNT, YENEEA. This entry comes from a study of blood T cell repertoires in COVID-19. Study-level information: Sample material is recorded as cDNA or gDNA derived from T cells, B-cell-depleted T cells, or PBMCs.

Original analysis: Estimates of nucleated cell counts were drawn from the amplification of reference gene primers. TCRdb's table, derived via immunoSEQ multiplex PCR, lists solely in-frame clones and lacks some. The V and J calls and the clone size are those of that table, but D and trimming were determined from the DNA. The sample includes a few hundred thousand clones, around nine tenths of them seen just once. The TCR sequence derives from a man in his 60s who had recovered from COVID-19. The sample consisted of peripheral blood. The chain carries TRBV11-3 and TRBJ2-1, with 14 bases matching TRBD2. DNA of the CDR3: TGTGCCAGCAGCCCCGGGACTAGCGGGAGTTTAAATGAGCAGTTCTTC. Translating gives CASSPGTSGSLNEQFF.